Following are 5 T cell receptor beta chains from one sample sequenced in a study of identical twins. From the 5' RACE reads, TCRdb called clonotypes with MiXCR, one entry per CDR3 protein. The data contain some 96,000 distinct CDR3 sequences, 5.9% of them singletons. Sequenced: memory T cells sorted from blood. Receptor source: a woman between 50 and 59 years old in good health.

This clonotype came up a few times. The CDR3 bases are TGTGCCAGCAGTTTATTTGCGGTTAGTGGCACAGATACGCAGTATTTT. Translation gives CASSLFAVSGTDTQYF. The chain joins TRBV27 to TRBJ2-3; D is unclear. The CDR3 runs 16 residues. Germline V gene lookup returns CDR1 MNHEY and CDR2 SMNVEV (reference sequence). Trimming pared 1 base from V and 1 base from J, leaving 12 bases between.

This clonotype has more than one count but fewer than ten. This rearrangement joins TRBV7-2 to TRBJ2-3; D not resolved. Germline V gene sequence: CDR1 SGHTA, CDR2 FQGNSA. Deletions cut 3 bases from V and 4 bases from J, with 5 bases between. This CDR3 has 12 residues. CDR3 protein: CASSFIADTQYF. Written as DNA, the CDR3 is TGTGCCAGCAGCTTTATCGCAGATACGCAGTATTTT.

To note about this clonotype: Being one base from a much bigger clone, this may be a read error. The chain uses TRBV11-2 and TRBJ1-6; TRBD1 is a possible D gene (5 bases). The CDR3 contains 15 residues. Germline CDR1 and CDR2: SGHAT and FQNNGV. CDR3 loop: CASRLEGQGGSPLHF. The CDR3 DNA is TGTGCCAGCAGGTTAGAGGGGCAGGGAGGTTCACCCCTCCACTTT.

This clonotype came up many times. The rearrangement joins TRBV7-9 to TRBJ1-6; D is unclear. Germline assignment: CDR1 SEHNR and CDR2 FQNEAQ (reference sequence). The CDR3 loop spans 14 amino acids. V was shortened by 5 bases and J by 4 bases, with 9 bases between the two germline ends. This CDR3 is CASSRTNYNSPLHF. The DNA for the CDR3 is TGTGCCAGCAGCCGAACAAATTATAATTCACCCCTCCACTTT.

This rearrangement joins TRBV5-1 to TRBJ2-1; weak D call: TRBD2 (6 bases). V dropped 4 bases and J dropped 6 bases, with 17 bases sitting between them. The CDR3 contains 15 residues. CDR1 is SGHRS, CDR2 YFSETQ, per germline. The CDR3 region has the DNA TGCGCCAGCAGCGATATCCGGAGGGCCTTCAATGAGCAGTTCTTC. This codes for CASSDIRRAFNEQFF.